This T cell receptor (beta chain) was observed in a study of PD-L1 blockade in urothelial cancer. Time point meaning: pretreatment peripheral blood. This clone was seen just once. Profiled with immunoSEQ multiplex PCR; TCRdb holds only in-frame clones, not every one. Counted here are tens of thousands of clones, 80% to 90% occurring once; the ten biggest clones make up about 6.8%. The source of this sequence is a man aged 60-69 years with urothelial cancer. Source: PBMCs, taken around atezolizumab (anti-PD-L1) treatment.

CDR3 sequence (DNA): TGTGCCATCTCGACAGGGGGCGGGAATGAGCAGTTCTTC. Residues: CAISTGGGNEQFF. This rearrangement joins TRBV28 to TRBJ2-1; TRBD1 agrees at 10 bases. The germline CDR1 and CDR2 sequences are MDHEN and SYDVKM. J was trimmed by 7 bases and V by 10 bases; bases with no gene match: 7. CDR3 length equals 13 residues.